A selection of T cell receptor beta chains follows, all from one sample in a study of early T cells in non-severe SARS-CoV-2 infection. TCRdb reprocessed the 5' RACE reads with MiXCR, giving one entry per CDR3 protein. The profile covers around 57,000 distinct CDR3 sequences, with approximately 12% appearing a single time and roughly 4.5% taken by the ten largest. The sequencing input was whole blood. Source of these receptors: an adult who was a healthcare worker with PCR-confirmed SARS-CoV-2 infection or an uninfected control (not recorded which). CDR3s include the opening cysteine and the closing phenylalanine or tryptophan. A D gene is named only where the DNA matches it firmly. Only part of the rows carry a size: once, few, many, or a class if the clone is expanded.

d_gene: .
j_gene: TRBJ1-1
abundance: many
len: 13
v_gene: TRBV7-9
CDR3aa: CASSSNRDAEAFF
CDR3nt: TGTGCCAGCAGCTCGAACAGGGATGCGGAAGCTTTCTTT

d_gene: .
j_gene: TRBJ2-3
abundance: many
len: 14
v_gene: TRBV20-1
CDR3aa: CSARDWTETDTQYF
CDR3nt: TGCAGTGCTAGAGATTGGACTGAAACAGATACGCAGTATTTT

d_gene: .
j_gene: TRBJ1-3
abundance: many
len: 13
v_gene: TRBV7-2
CDR3aa: CASSLERDGTIYF
CDR3nt: TGTGCCAGCAGCTTAGAACGAGATGGCACCATATATTTT

d_gene: TRBD1
j_gene: TRBJ1-2
abundance: few
len: 16
v_gene: TRBV7-2
CDR3aa: CASSFSGTGNRYGYTF
CDR3nt: TGTGCCAGCAGCTTCTCCGGGACAGGGAACAGATATGGCTACACCTTC

d_gene: .
j_gene: TRBJ1-3
abundance: many
len: 15
v_gene: TRBV12-3/TRBV12-4
CDR3aa: CATSPYGSSGNTIYF
CDR3nt: TGTGCCACCTCACCATACGGGAGCTCTGGAAACACCATATATTTT

d_gene: TRBD2
j_gene: TRBJ2-1
abundance: many
len: 16
v_gene: TRBV20-1
CDR3aa: CSATRYTGGQWNEQFF
CDR3nt: TGCAGTGCTACACGATATACGGGGGGGCAATGGAATGAGCAGTTCTTC

d_gene: .
j_gene: TRBJ2-3
abundance: .
len: 14
v_gene: TRBV29-1
CDR3aa: CSVEKGDFADTQYF
CDR3nt: TGCAGCGTTGAAAAGGGGGATTTTGCAGATACGCAGTATTTT

d_gene: TRBD1
j_gene: TRBJ1-2
abundance: .
len: 14
v_gene: TRBV20-1
CDR3aa: CSARERDRVYGYTF
CDR3nt: TGCAGTGCTAGAGAAAGGGACAGGGTATATGGCTACACCTTC

d_gene: .
j_gene: TRBJ2-1
abundance: .
len: 14
v_gene: TRBV2
CDR3aa: CASRGSVSYNEQFF
CDR3nt: TGTGCCAGCAGGGGTAGCGTCTCCTACAATGAGCAGTTCTTC

d_gene: .
j_gene: TRBJ1-1
abundance: many
len: 12
v_gene: TRBV29-1
CDR3aa: CSTERSYTEAFF
CDR3nt: TGCAGCACGGAGCGGAGCTACACTGAAGCTTTCTTT

d_gene: .
j_gene: TRBJ2-5
abundance: .
len: 13
v_gene: TRBV20-1
CDR3aa: CSARPGGVETQYF
CDR3nt: TGCAGTGCTAGGCCCGGCGGGGTAGAGACCCAGTACTTC

d_gene: .
j_gene: TRBJ2-6
abundance: .
len: 14
v_gene: TRBV2
CDR3aa: CASTYSAGANVLTF
CDR3nt: TGTGCCAGCACCTACAGCGCTGGGGCCAACGTCCTGACTTTC

d_gene: TRBD1
j_gene: TRBJ2-4
abundance: many
len: 19
v_gene: TRBV7-2
CDR3aa: CASSLARDRGAIAKNIQYF
CDR3nt: TGTGCCAGCAGCTTAGCCCGGGACAGGGGGGCGATAGCCAAAAACATTCAGTACTTC

d_gene: .
j_gene: TRBJ1-1
abundance: .
len: 14
v_gene: TRBV20-1
CDR3aa: CSARAQGVHPEAFF
CDR3nt: TGCAGTGCTAGAGCACAGGGTGTGCATCCTGAAGCTTTCTTT

d_gene: .
j_gene: TRBJ2-5
abundance: few
len: 15
v_gene: TRBV5-1
CDR3aa: CASSLAGGIQETQYF
CDR3nt: TGCGCCAGCAGCTTGGCGGGCGGGATTCAAGAGACCCAGTACTTC

d_gene: .
j_gene: TRBJ2-7
abundance: few
len: 13
v_gene: TRBV7-9
CDR3aa: CASSLASDYEQYF
CDR3nt: TGTGCCAGCAGCTTGGCTAGCGACTACGAGCAGTACTTC

d_gene: .
j_gene: TRBJ1-1
abundance: many
len: 17
v_gene: TRBV6-5
CDR3aa: CASSYSAGSEVGTEAFF
CDR3nt: TGTGCCAGCAGTTACTCGGCAGGGAGTGAGGTCGGCACTGAAGCTTTCTTT

d_gene: TRBD2
j_gene: TRBJ2-7
abundance: .
len: 14
v_gene: TRBV10-1
CDR3aa: CASSEGTSGGEQYF
CDR3nt: TGCGCCAGCAGTGAAGGGACCAGCGGGGGCGAGCAGTACTTC

d_gene: .
j_gene: TRBJ1-1
abundance: .
len: 12
v_gene: TRBV7-9
CDR3aa: CASSREGSEAFF
CDR3nt: TGTGCCAGCAGCCGTGAAGGGTCTGAAGCTTTCTTT

d_gene: TRBD1
j_gene: TRBJ1-4
abundance: .
len: 14
v_gene: TRBV20-1
CDR3aa: CSARWGQINEKLFF
CDR3nt: TGCAGTGCTAGATGGGGACAGATTAATGAAAAACTGTTTTTT

d_gene: .
j_gene: TRBJ2-5
abundance: few
len: 13
v_gene: TRBV7-2
CDR3aa: CASSSGSSETQYF
CDR3nt: TGTGCCAGCAGCTCCGGGAGCTCAGAGACCCAGTACTTC

d_gene: .
j_gene: TRBJ2-7
abundance: .
len: 14
v_gene: TRBV6-5
CDR3aa: CASSTSRSSYEQYF
CDR3nt: TGTGCCAGCTCTACGTCCAGGAGCTCCTACGAGCAGTACTTC

d_gene: TRBD2
j_gene: TRBJ2-1
abundance: .
len: 15
v_gene: TRBV5-6
CDR3aa: CASSTGLAPINEQFF
CDR3nt: TGTGCCAGCAGCACGGGACTAGCGCCGATCAATGAGCAGTTCTTC

d_gene: .
j_gene: TRBJ2-2
abundance: .
len: 11
v_gene: TRBV7-9
CDR3aa: CASSRVGELFF
CDR3nt: TGTGCCAGCAGCCGCGTGGGGGAGCTGTTTTTT

d_gene: .
j_gene: TRBJ1-1
abundance: .
len: 13
v_gene: TRBV7-2
CDR3aa: CASSPTAGTEAFF
CDR3nt: TGTGCCAGCAGCCCTACAGCTGGCACTGAAGCTTTCTTT

d_gene: .
j_gene: TRBJ2-6
abundance: many
len: 14
v_gene: TRBV27
CDR3aa: CASSQSSGANVLTF
CDR3nt: TGTGCCAGCAGCCAAAGCTCTGGGGCCAACGTCCTGACTTTC

d_gene: TRBD2
j_gene: TRBJ2-5
abundance: .
len: 15
v_gene: TRBV5-4
CDR3aa: CASSEPLAGSETQYF
CDR3nt: TGTGCCAGCAGTGAACCACTAGCGGGATCCGAGACCCAGTACTTC

d_gene: .
j_gene: TRBJ2-7
abundance: .
len: 12
v_gene: TRBV7-2
CDR3aa: CASSFGVGEQYF
CDR3nt: TGTGCCAGCAGCTTTGGGGTCGGCGAGCAGTACTTC

d_gene: .
j_gene: TRBJ1-4
abundance: .
len: 17
v_gene: TRBV23-1
CDR3aa: CASSHQDPTSTNEKLFF
CDR3nt: TGCGCCAGCAGTCATCAAGACCCCACCTCAACTAATGAAAAACTGTTTTTT

d_gene: TRBD1
j_gene: TRBJ1-2
abundance: .
len: 13
v_gene: TRBV19
CDR3aa: CASRTRGHDGYTF
CDR3nt: TGTGCCAGTAGGACCAGGGGGCACGATGGCTACACCTTC

d_gene: TRBD1
j_gene: TRBJ2-2
abundance: .
len: 15
v_gene: TRBV9
CDR3aa: CASNSGTGDTGELFF
CDR3nt: TGTGCCAGCAACTCCGGGACAGGGGACACCGGGGAGCTGTTTTTT

d_gene: .
j_gene: TRBJ2-7
abundance: many
len: 14
v_gene: TRBV29-1
CDR3aa: CSVKLDGSSYEQYF
CDR3nt: TGCAGCGTTAAATTGGACGGCTCCTCCTACGAGCAGTACTTC

d_gene: TRBD2
j_gene: TRBJ2-1
abundance: many
len: 15
v_gene: TRBV5-1
CDR3aa: CASSETSGRANEQFF
CDR3nt: TGCGCCAGCAGCGAAACTAGCGGGAGGGCCAATGAGCAGTTCTTC

d_gene: .
j_gene: TRBJ1-1
abundance: .
len: 15
v_gene: TRBV7-6
CDR3aa: CASSLVDGVGTEAFF
CDR3nt: TGTGCCAGCAGCTTAGTTGACGGGGTAGGCACTGAAGCTTTCTTT

d_gene: .
j_gene: TRBJ2-2
abundance: .
len: 15
v_gene: TRBV12-3/TRBV12-4
CDR3aa: CASSLQLARAGELFF
CDR3nt: TGTGCCAGCAGTTTACAACTAGCTCGGGCCGGGGAGCTGTTTTTT

d_gene: .
j_gene: TRBJ1-1
abundance: .
len: 12
v_gene: TRBV30
CDR3aa: CAWSRRGTEAFF
CDR3nt: TGTGCCTGGAGTCGGCGGGGCACTGAAGCTTTCTTT

d_gene: TRBD1
j_gene: TRBJ1-6
abundance: few
len: 15
v_gene: TRBV4-1
CDR3aa: CASSPEGARRSPLHF
CDR3nt: TGCGCCAGCAGCCCTGAGGGGGCCCGGCGGTCACCCCTCCACTTT

d_gene: TRBD2
j_gene: TRBJ2-1
abundance: many
len: 15
v_gene: TRBV4-1
CDR3aa: CASSLNPGLVFEQFF
CDR3nt: TGCGCCAGCAGCCTAAACCCGGGACTAGTGTTTGAGCAGTTCTTC

d_gene: TRBD2
j_gene: TRBJ2-3
abundance: many
len: 13
v_gene: TRBV28
CDR3aa: CASNVASGDTQYF
CDR3nt: TGTGCCAGCAACGTGGCTAGCGGAGATACGCAGTATTTT

d_gene: .
j_gene: TRBJ2-1
abundance: few
len: 11
v_gene: TRBV20-1
CDR3aa: CSARQNNEQFF
CDR3nt: TGCAGTGCTAGACAGAACAATGAGCAGTTCTTC

d_gene: TRBD1
j_gene: TRBJ2-7
abundance: few
len: 14
v_gene: TRBV20-1
CDR3aa: CSARDPGQSYEQYF
CDR3nt: TGCAGTGCTAGAGATCCGGGACAGTCCTACGAGCAGTACTTC

d_gene: .
j_gene: TRBJ1-1
abundance: few
len: 16
v_gene: TRBV5-6
CDR3aa: CASSLERAGPVSEAFF
CDR3nt: TGTGCCAGCAGCTTGGAAAGAGCAGGGCCTGTATCTGAAGCTTTCTTT

d_gene: TRBD2
j_gene: TRBJ2-1
abundance: few
len: 15
v_gene: TRBV7-2
CDR3aa: CASSPGSGTYNEQFF
CDR3nt: TGTGCCAGCAGCCCCGGTAGCGGGACCTACAATGAGCAGTTCTTC

d_gene: .
j_gene: TRBJ1-5
abundance: many
len: 16
v_gene: TRBV7-9
CDR3aa: CASSSTRLGRNQPQHF
CDR3nt: TGTGCCAGCAGCTCCACCCGACTCGGTAGAAATCAGCCCCAGCATTTT

d_gene: TRBD2
j_gene: TRBJ2-3
abundance: few
len: 15
v_gene: TRBV5-8
CDR3aa: CASSSGTSLPDTQYF
CDR3nt: TGTGCCAGCAGCTCCGGGACTAGCCTTCCAGATACGCAGTATTTT

d_gene: TRBD1
j_gene: TRBJ1-6
abundance: .
len: 16
v_gene: TRBV4-3
CDR3aa: CASSPRTGETNSPLHF
CDR3nt: TGCGCCAGCAGCCCACGGACAGGGGAAACGAATTCACCCCTCCACTTT

d_gene: .
j_gene: TRBJ2-3
abundance: .
len: 14
v_gene: TRBV5-1
CDR3aa: CASSLVLDTDTQYF
CDR3nt: TGCGCCAGCAGCTTGGTTTTGGACACAGATACGCAGTATTTT

d_gene: TRBD1
j_gene: TRBJ1-5
abundance: many
len: 13
v_gene: TRBV12-3/TRBV12-4
CDR3aa: CASLGTGDQPQHF
CDR3nt: TGTGCCAGCTTAGGGACAGGGGATCAGCCCCAGCATTTT

d_gene: .
j_gene: TRBJ2-5
abundance: many
len: 12
v_gene: TRBV20-1
CDR3aa: CSARGQQETQYF
CDR3nt: TGCAGTGCTAGGGGTCAACAAGAGACCCAGTACTTC

d_gene: .
j_gene: TRBJ2-5
abundance: few
len: 13
v_gene: TRBV5-1
CDR3aa: CASSLPLMETQYF
CDR3nt: TGCGCCAGCAGCTTGCCCCTCATGGAGACCCAGTACTTC

d_gene: .
j_gene: TRBJ2-7
abundance: .
len: 11
v_gene: TRBV12-3/TRBV12-4
CDR3aa: CASNLSREQYF
CDR3nt: TGTGCCAGCAACCTCTCCCGGGAGCAGTACTTC

d_gene: TRBD1
j_gene: TRBJ2-7
abundance: .
len: 13
v_gene: TRBV28
CDR3aa: CASSPRTGSEQYF
CDR3nt: TGTGCCAGCAGTCCGCGGACAGGTAGCGAGCAGTACTTC

d_gene: .
j_gene: TRBJ1-1
abundance: many
len: 15
v_gene: TRBV6-1
CDR3aa: CASSEVGGGHTEAFF
CDR3nt: TGTGCCAGCAGTGAAGTGGGAGGAGGGCACACTGAAGCTTTCTTT

d_gene: .
j_gene: TRBJ1-1
abundance: .
len: 14
v_gene: TRBV6-1
CDR3aa: CASSVLGDWAEAFF
CDR3nt: TGTGCCAGCAGTGTTTTGGGGGATTGGGCTGAAGCTTTCTTT

d_gene: .
j_gene: TRBJ2-7
abundance: .
len: 15
v_gene: TRBV7-6
CDR3aa: CASSLGFGSGNEQHF
CDR3nt: .

d_gene: .
j_gene: TRBJ2-2
abundance: many
len: 16
v_gene: TRBV18
CDR3aa: CASSPFHPRDTGELFF
CDR3nt: TGTGCCAGCTCACCTTTCCACCCGAGGGACACCGGGGAGCTGTTTTTT

d_gene: .
j_gene: TRBJ2-5
abundance: .
len: 13
v_gene: TRBV6-1
CDR3aa: CASSEARGETQYF
CDR3nt: TGTGCCAGCAGTGAGGCTAGAGGGGAGACCCAGTACTTC